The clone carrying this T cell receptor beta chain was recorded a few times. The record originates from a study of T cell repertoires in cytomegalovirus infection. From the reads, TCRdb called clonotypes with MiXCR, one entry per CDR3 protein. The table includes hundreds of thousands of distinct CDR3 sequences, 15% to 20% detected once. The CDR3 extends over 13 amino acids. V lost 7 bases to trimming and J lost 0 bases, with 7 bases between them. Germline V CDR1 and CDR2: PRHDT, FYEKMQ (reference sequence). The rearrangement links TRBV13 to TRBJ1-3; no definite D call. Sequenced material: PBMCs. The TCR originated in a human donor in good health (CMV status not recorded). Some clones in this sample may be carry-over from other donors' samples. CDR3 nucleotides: TGTGCCAGCATCACCAACTCTGGAAACACCATATATTTT. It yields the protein CASITNSGNTIYF.